One and the same sample provided the 18 T cell receptor beta chains below, sequenced in a study of beta chain features in type 1 diabetes. Expressed TCRB transcripts were sequenced because the isolated RNA had all been reverse transcribed beforehand. The protocol was immunoSEQ multiplex PCR, while the TCRdb copy is restricted to in-frame clones and leaves out a portion. The sample yields 150,000 or so clones, about 9.8% seen once. Sequenced: central memory CD4+ T cells from blood. The receptors stem from a woman younger than 30 in good health.

This clone appeared many times. The V call is TRBV30, the J call TRBJ2-3; 8 nucleotides align to TRBD2. The length of the CDR3 is 13 residues. V lost 4 bases and J lost 2; bases outside the gene matches: 2. Germline CDR1 and CDR2: GTSNPN and SVGIG (reference sequence). Here the CDR3 reads CAWMREDTDTQYF. The DNA of the CDR3 is TGTGCCTGGATGCGGGAGGACACAGATACGCAGTATTTT.

This clone has a handful of counts. The V call is TRBV4-2, the J call TRBJ2-7, with 9 nucleotides matching TRBD2. CDR1 LGHNA and CDR2 YNFKEQ come from the germline V gene. This CDR3 is 13 amino acids long. V trimming: 8 bases; J trimming: 3 bases; junction bases outside the gene matches: 5. Here the CDR3 DNA reads TGTGCCAGCGGTAGTAGCGGGGGCTACGAGCAGTACTTC. This sequence encodes CASGSSGGYEQYF.

This clone was counted between two and nine times. The chain joins TRBV18 to TRBJ2-3; 7 bases agree with TRBD1. V lost 6 bases to trimming and J lost 2 bases; unmatched junction nucleotides: 17. The CDR3 loop spans 18 amino acids. Germline V gene data show CDR1 as KGHSH and CDR2 as LQKENI. The CDR3 loop reads CASSLVRLTGSFTDTQYF. CDR3 in DNA: TGTGCCAGCTCCCTTGTGAGGTTGACAGGGAGCTTCACAGATACGCAGTATTTT.

The V call is TRBV11-2, the J call TRBJ2-7; 11 bases fit TRBD2. Losses at the gene ends were 5 bases for V and 2 bases for J; bases not matched to a gene: 5. Germline V CDR1 and CDR2: SGHAT, FQNNGV. The CDR3 has 15 amino acids. CDR3: CASSLGTSGAYEQYF. The CDR3 DNA sequence: TGTGCCAGCAGCCTTGGGACTAGCGGAGCCTACGAGCAGTACTTC.

The genes are TRBV2 and TRBJ1-2; TRBD1 matches 8 bases. With V trimmed by 5 bases and J by 8 bases, 7 bases remained unmatched. Germline CDR1 reads SNHLY; CDR2 reads FYNNEI. This CDR3 comprises 13 residues. CDR3 loop: CASSFGQGNGYTF. The CDR3 nucleotides are TGTGCCAGCAGTTTCGGACAGGGTAACGGCTACACCTTC. The full variable domain, rest sourced from reference TRBV2 and TRBJ1-2, is EPEVTQTPSHQVTQMGQEVILRCVPISNHLYFYWYRQILGQKVEFLVSFYNNEISEKSEIFDDQFSVERPDGSNFTLKIRSTKLEDSAMYFCASSFGQGNGYTFGSGTRLTVV.

This chain uses TRBV5-1 with TRBJ1-1, with D possibly matching TRBD1 (5 bases). The CDR3 is made up of 14 amino acids. Germline assignment: CDR1 SGHRS and CDR2 YFSETQ. V lost 2 bases, J lost 0 bases, and 8 bases lay in between. CDR3 DNA: TGCGCCAGCAGCTTAGGGGTCATGAACACTGAAGCTTTCTTT. Its protein is CASSLGVMNTEAFF. The variable domain in full, with the rest retrieved from reference TRBV5-1 and TRBJ1-1, is KAGVTQTPRYLIKTRGQQVTLSCSPISGHRSVSWYQQTPGQGLQFLFEYFSETQRNKGNFPGRFSGRQFSNSRSEMNVSTLELGDSALYLCASSLGVMNTEAFFGQGTRLTVV.

The chain joins TRBV7-2 to TRBJ1-4, with 7 nucleotides matching TRBD1. V lost 5 bases to trimming and J lost 0 bases; unmatched junction nucleotides: 3. This CDR3 is 15 amino acids long. Germline V gene lookup returns CDR1 SGHTA and CDR2 FQGNSA. The CDR3 bases are TGTGCCAGCAGCCTGGGACAGACAACTAATGAAAAACTGTTTTTT. It encodes CASSLGQTTNEKLFF.

The chain has TRBV6-1 and TRBJ2-5; 12 bases are a match to TRBD1. J gave up 5 bases and V 11 bases, and 6 bases lay outside the gene matches. This CDR3 is 13 amino acids long. CDR1 is MNHNS, CDR2 SASEGT, per germline. The CDR3 protein is CAGRDRGHETQYF. The CDR3 coding sequence is TGTGCCGGACGGGACAGGGGGCACGAGACCCAGTACTTC.

The rearrangement uses TRBV5-1 and TRBJ1-1, with 7 bases aligning to TRBD1. Looked up from germline, CDR1 is SGHRS and CDR2 is YFSETQ. After removal of 0 bases from V and 4 bases from J, the junction contained 0 bases not matched to a gene. This CDR3 is 13 amino acids long. In DNA form, the CDR3 reads TGCGCCAGCAGCTTGGGGACAGGCACTGAAGCTTTCTTT. Translating it yields CASSLGTGTEAFF.

This clone turned up a few times. The chain joins TRBV5-1 to TRBJ1-1, with TRBD1 matching 9 bases. The CDR3 length is 15 residues. The V segment lost 4 bases and the J segment 4 bases; nucleotides outside the gene matches: 8. In germline, CDR1 is SGHRS, CDR2 YFSETQ. The CDR3 protein is CASSEGTGLSTEAFF. The CDR3 DNA follows: TGCGCCAGCAGCGAAGGGACAGGGCTTTCCACTGAAGCTTTCTTT.

This clone showed up just a few times. The chain is built from TRBV5-1 and TRBJ2-1; D may be TRBD2 (7 bases). Germline-derived CDR1 and CDR2 are SGHRS and YFSETQ. CDR3 length: 15 residues. Trimming took 0 bases from V and 7 from J, leaving 14 bases between them. The CDR3 nucleotides are TGCGCCAGCAGCTTGGGGGAGGGGGGGTATAATGAGCAGTTCTTC. The encoded protein is CASSLGEGGYNEQFF. Using reference TRBV5-1 and TRBJ2-1 for the parts outside the CDR3, the full variable domain is KAGVTQTPRYLIKTRGQQVTLSCSPISGHRSVSWYQQTPGQGLQFLFEYFSETQRNKGNFPGRFSGRQFSNSRSEMNVSTLELGDSALYLCASSLGEGGYNEQFFGPGTRLTVL.

The chain is built from TRBV11-2 and TRBJ2-1; D possibly corresponds to TRBD2 (6 bases). This CDR3 is 14 amino acids long. V lost 6 bases, J lost 6 bases, and 15 bases lay in between. Germline CDR1 and CDR2: SGHAT and FQNNGV. CDR3 loop: CASSPQTSGNEQFF. CDR3 nucleotide sequence: TGTGCCAGCAGTCCCCAGACTAGTGGCAATGAGCAGTTCTTC.

A few counts support this clone. The V gene is TRBV30, the J gene TRBJ1-1; 10 bases map to TRBD1. In germline, CDR1 is GTSNPN, CDR2 SVGIG (reference sequence). The CDR3 is 15 residues long. Trimming removed 3 bases from V and 6 bases from J; junction bases left unmatched: 10. The chain's CDR3 is CAWRGPGTGVAEAFF. Here the CDR3 DNA reads TGTGCCTGGAGGGGACCCGGGACAGGGGTTGCTGAAGCTTTCTTT.

The chain employs TRBV11-2 and TRBJ2-2; D ambiguous. Between the trimmed V and J ends, which lost 2 bases and 4 bases, there was a span of 8 bases. Germline V CDR1 and CDR2: SGHAT, FQNNGV. This CDR3 is built from 14 residues. The CDR3 region has the DNA TGTGCCAGCAGCTTAACGCCGGTCACCGGGGAGCTGTTTTTT. It yields the protein CASSLTPVTGELFF. Full variable domain (rest looked up from reference TRBV11-2 and TRBJ2-2): EAGVAQSPRYKIIEKRQSVAFWCNPISGHATLYWYQQILGQGPKLLIQFQNNGVVDDSQLPKDRFSAERLKGVDSTLKIQPAKLEDSAVYLCASSLTPVTGELFFGEGSRLTVL.

V and J are TRBV11-2 and TRBJ2-3, with 7 bases fitting TRBD2. The CDR3 covers 14 residues. J gave up 2 bases and V 5 bases, and 4 bases lay outside the gene matches. The V gene's germline CDR1 is SGHAT and CDR2 FQNNGV. The CDR3 loop is CASSPWDYTDTQYF. CDR3 DNA: TGTGCCAGCAGCCCGTGGGACTACACAGATACGCAGTATTTT.

The rearrangement links TRBV4-3 to TRBJ1-5, with D perhaps matching TRBD1 (6 bases). V lost 0 bases and J 6 bases, leaving 12 bases between the germline ends. CDR3 length: 15 amino acids. The germline CDR1 and CDR2 sequences are LGHNA and YSLEER. The CDR3 protein is CASSQDLDRSQPQHF. The CDR3 bases are TGCGCCAGCAGCCAAGATCTGGACAGAAGTCAGCCCCAGCATTTT.

This CDR3 is CASSGDRGTEAFF. In DNA, the CDR3 is TGTGCCAGCTCTGGGGACAGGGGCACTGAAGCTTTCTTT. This chain joins TRBV18 and TRBJ1-1, with 10 bases lining up with TRBD1. Trimming at V came to 6 bases and at J to 4 bases, leaving 2 bases not matched to a gene. Germline V gene lookup returns CDR1 KGHSH and CDR2 LQKENI. The CDR3 is made up of 13 amino acids.

This clone was recorded at least ten times. The same CDR3 arises from other DNA sequences in this sample as well. The chain employs TRBV2 and TRBJ2-3; no firm D call. Germline values: CDR1 SNHLY, CDR2 FYNNEI. The CDR3 runs to 11 residues. V was clipped by 4 bases and J by 4 bases, with 3 bases between them. The CDR3 DNA sequence: TGTGCCAGCAGTGCGGCAGATACGCAGTATTTT. Protein: CASSAADTQYF. Variable domain in full (rest from reference TRBV2 and TRBJ2-3): EPEVTQTPSHQVTQMGQEVILRCVPISNHLYFYWYRQILGQKVEFLVSFYNNEISEKSEIFDDQFSVERPDGSNFTLKIRSTKLEDSAMYFCASSAADTQYFGPGTRLTVL.